This T cell receptor beta chain stems from a study of blood T cell repertoires in COVID-19. This clone came up a few times. Germline V gives CDR1 LNHDA, CDR2 SQIVND (reference sequence). V gave up 5 bases and J gave up 4 bases, with 8 bases separating them. The CDR3 covers 13 residues. Clones were sequenced by immunoSEQ multiplex PCR, and TCRdb holds only the in-frame ones, with some missing. The repertoire holds 150,000 to 170,000 clones, with around 84% as singletons. Source material: PBMCs or T cells enriched from blood (not recorded which). The gene calls are TRBV19 and TRBJ1-4; weak D call: TRBD1 (6 bases). This clonotype was obtained from a man in his fifties or sixties who had recovered from COVID-19. CDR3 region: CASSGTHNEKLFF. The CDR3 region has the DNA TGTGCCAGTAGTGGGACACATAATGAAAAACTGTTTTTT. Full variable domain (rest looked up from reference TRBV19 and TRBJ1-4): DGGITQSPKYLFRKEGQNVTLSCEQNLNHDAMYWYRQDPGQGLRLIYYSQIVNDFQKGDIAEGYSVSREKKESFPLTVTSAQKNPTAFYLCASSGTHNEKLFFGSGTQLSVL.